These 10 T cell receptor beta chains came from one sample sequenced in a study of blood T cell repertoires in COVID-19. The repertoire was sequenced with immunoSEQ multiplex PCR; TCRdb's copy has only in-frame clones and lacks some. The profile shows more than 55,000 clones, roughly 86% of them singletons. The sequenced sample was peripheral blood. The receptors derive from a man aged 55 to 70 with active or convalescent COVID-19.

J is TRBJ1-2 and V is TRBV6-2 or TRBV6-3; D unresolved. This CDR3 has 15 amino acids. Germline CDR1 is MNHEY and CDR2 is SVGEGT. Between the trimmed V and J ends, which lost 0 bases and 4 bases, there was a span of 12 bases. CDR3: CASSYSGRRLYGYTF. The CDR3, as DNA: TGTGCCAGCAGTTACTCGGGCAGAAGGCTCTATGGCTACACCTTC.

This chain's CDR3 is CASSQNRGLKEKLFF. The CDR3 DNA is TGTGCCAGCAGCCAAAACAGGGGATTGAAGGAAAAACTGTTTTTT. The chain uses TRBV5-4 and TRBJ1-4; TRBD1 agrees at 7 bases. The trim removed 4 bases at V and 8 bases at J, leaving 11 bases unmatched. Germline V lookup: CDR1 SGHNT, CDR2 YYREEE (reference sequence). This CDR3 contains 15 residues.

V is TRBV18 and J is TRBJ1-2, with 9 bases aligning to TRBD1. Germline V lookup: CDR1 KGHSH, CDR2 LQKENI. CDR3 length: 14 residues. J gave up 6 bases and V 6 bases, and 8 bases lay outside the gene matches. The CDR3 spells CASSRGQGRDGYTF. CDR3 in DNA: TGTGCCAGCTCCCGGGGACAGGGACGGGATGGCTACACCTTC.

The V call is TRBV19, the J call TRBJ1-2, with D maybe TRBD1 (6 bases). Trimming took 6 bases from V and 4 from J, leaving 12 bases between them. Per the germline V gene, CDR1 is LNHDA and CDR2 is SQIVND (reference sequence). CDR3 length: 13 residues. The CDR3 loop is CASRRGSGYGYTF. CDR3 coding DNA: TGTGCCAGTAGAAGGGGGTCGGGCTATGGCTACACCTTC.

The CDR3 DNA reads TGTGCCAGCAGTTTATTAGGGGTAAACACAGATACGCAGTATTTT. Translated, it gives CASSLLGVNTDTQYF. The rearrangement joins TRBV28 to TRBJ2-3; D is possibly TRBD1 (5 bases). There are 15 residues in the CDR3. Germline values: CDR1 MDHEN, CDR2 SYDVKM. The V end was cut by 1 base, the J end by 2 bases, with 10 bases between.

The V gene is TRBV4-1, the J gene TRBJ2-7; the D gene is possibly TRBD2 (6 bases). V was pared by 3 bases and J by 0 bases, with 18 bases between. Germline CDR1 MGHRA, CDR2 YSYEKL. There are 17 residues in the CDR3. The CDR3 region is CASSQAPGTPISYEQYF. The CDR3 region has the DNA TGCGCCAGCAGCCAGGCTCCCGGGACTCCAATCTCCTACGAGCAGTACTTC.

The V gene is TRBV27, the J gene TRBJ2-7; 9 bases align to TRBD2. V was clipped by 6 bases and J by 5 bases; unmatched bases: 14. The CDR3 sequence is 16 residues long. Per the germline V gene, CDR1 is MNHEY and CDR2 is SMNVEV (reference sequence). The CDR3 DNA follows: TGTGCCAGCAGACGACCTGGGGCGGGAGGGATCAACGAGCAGTACTTC. Translating gives CASRRPGAGGINEQYF.

This chain joins TRBV7-8 and TRBJ1-4, with D maybe TRBD1 (5 bases). The germline CDR1 and CDR2 sequences are SGHVS and FQNEAQ. The CDR3 runs to 14 residues. V was clipped by 3 bases and J by 7 bases, with 12 bases between them. CDR3 nucleotides: TGTGCCAGCAGCTTGCTTTCAGGGTTTGAAAAACTGTTTTTT. It is translated as CASSLLSGFEKLFF.

V and J are TRBV28 and TRBJ1-2; 7 bases are shared with TRBD1. CDR1 is MDHEN and CDR2 is SYDVKM in the germline V gene. V was clipped by 5 bases and J by 6 bases; unmatched bases: 12. The CDR3 totals 15 residues. The CDR3 spells CASSTQTLQGNGYTF. As DNA, the CDR3 is TGTGCCAGCAGTACCCAAACCCTACAGGGGAATGGCTACACCTTC.

This sequence joins TRBV30 and TRBJ1-5; possibly TRBD1 for D (5 bases). Germline V lookup: CDR1 GTSNPN, CDR2 SVGIG (reference sequence). The CDR3 covers 14 residues. Trimming cost V 1 base and J 4 bases, with 11 bases left between them. The CDR3 nucleotides are TGTGCCTGGAGTGGGGTGGGGGGGAATCAGCCCCAGCATTTT. Its translation: CAWSGVGGNQPQHF.